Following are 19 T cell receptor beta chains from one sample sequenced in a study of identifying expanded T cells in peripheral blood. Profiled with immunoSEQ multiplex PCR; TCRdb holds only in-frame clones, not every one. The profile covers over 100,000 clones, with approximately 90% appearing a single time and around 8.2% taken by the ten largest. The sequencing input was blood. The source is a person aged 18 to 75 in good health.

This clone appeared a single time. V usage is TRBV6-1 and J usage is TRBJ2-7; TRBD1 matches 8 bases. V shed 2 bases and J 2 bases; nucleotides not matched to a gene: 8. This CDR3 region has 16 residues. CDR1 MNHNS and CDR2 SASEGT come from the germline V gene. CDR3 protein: CASSELPGTGAYEQYF. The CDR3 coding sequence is TGTGCCAGCAGTGAACTTCCAGGGACAGGAGCCTACGAGCAGTACTTC.

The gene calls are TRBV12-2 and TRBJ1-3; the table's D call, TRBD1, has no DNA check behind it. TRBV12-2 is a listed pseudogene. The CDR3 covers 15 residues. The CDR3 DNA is TGTGCAAGTCGCTTTGATCCAGGCTCTGGAAACACCATATATTTT. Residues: CASRFDPGSGNTIYF.

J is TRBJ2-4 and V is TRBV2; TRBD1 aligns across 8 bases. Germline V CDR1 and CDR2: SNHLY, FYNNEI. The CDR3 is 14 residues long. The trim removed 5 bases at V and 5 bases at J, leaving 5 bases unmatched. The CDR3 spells CASSKGQVQNIQYF. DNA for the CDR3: TGTGCCAGCAGTAAGGGACAGGTTCAAAACATTCAGTACTTC. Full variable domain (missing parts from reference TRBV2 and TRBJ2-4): EPEVTQTPSHQVTQMGQEVILRCVPISNHLYFYWYRQILGQKVEFLVSFYNNEISEKSEIFDDQFSVERPDGSNFTLKIRSTKLEDSAMYFCASSKGQVQNIQYFGAGTRLSVL.

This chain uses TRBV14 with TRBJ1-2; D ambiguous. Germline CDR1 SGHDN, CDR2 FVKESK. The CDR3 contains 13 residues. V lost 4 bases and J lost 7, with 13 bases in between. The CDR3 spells CASSRLQTGGYTF. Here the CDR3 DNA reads TGTGCCAGCAGCCGACTTCAGACTGGTGGCTACACCTTC.

CDR3 in DNA: TGTGCCATAAGCCCGGAGGCCGGGGGCTACACCTTC. This codes for CAISPEAGGYTF. The V and J genes are TRBV6-6 and TRBJ1-2; D not resolved. The CDR3 loop spans 12 amino acids. Trimming left V 10 bases short and J 8 bases short, with 17 bases between. The V gene's germline CDR1 is MNHNY and CDR2 SVGAGI (reference sequence).

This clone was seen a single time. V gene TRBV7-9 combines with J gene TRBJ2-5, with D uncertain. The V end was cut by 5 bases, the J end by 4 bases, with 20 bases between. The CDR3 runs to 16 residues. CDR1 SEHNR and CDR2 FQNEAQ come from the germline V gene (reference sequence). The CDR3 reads CASSPPSPPSAETQYF. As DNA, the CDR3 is TGTGCCAGCAGCCCCCCCTCTCCACCTTCTGCAGAGACCCAGTACTTC.

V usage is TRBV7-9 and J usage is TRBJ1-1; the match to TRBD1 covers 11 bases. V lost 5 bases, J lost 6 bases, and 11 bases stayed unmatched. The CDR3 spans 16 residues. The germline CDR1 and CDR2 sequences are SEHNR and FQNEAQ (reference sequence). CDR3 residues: CASSARDRGLFAEAFF. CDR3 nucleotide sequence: TGTGCCAGCAGCGCCAGGGACAGGGGGTTATTCGCTGAAGCTTTCTTT. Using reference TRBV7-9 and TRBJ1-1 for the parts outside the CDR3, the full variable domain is DTGVSQNPRHKITKRGQNVTFRCDPISEHNRLYWYRQTLGQGPEFLTYFQNEAQLEKSRLLSDRFSAERPKGSFSTLEIQRTEQGDSAMYLCASSARDRGLFAEAFFGQGTRLTVV.

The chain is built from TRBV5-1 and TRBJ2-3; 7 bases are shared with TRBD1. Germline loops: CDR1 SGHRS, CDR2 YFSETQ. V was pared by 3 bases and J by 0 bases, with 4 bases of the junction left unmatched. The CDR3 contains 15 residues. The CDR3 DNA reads TGCGCCAGCAGCTCGGGACAGTCCAGCACAGATACGCAGTATTTT. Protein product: CASSSGQSSTDTQYF.

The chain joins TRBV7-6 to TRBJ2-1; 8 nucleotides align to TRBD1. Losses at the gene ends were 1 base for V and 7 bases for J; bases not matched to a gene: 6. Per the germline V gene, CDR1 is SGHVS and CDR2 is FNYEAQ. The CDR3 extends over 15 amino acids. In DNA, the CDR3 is TGTGCCAGCAGCTTAGATCAGGGGGCGGAAAATGAGCAGTTCTTC. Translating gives CASSLDQGAENEQFF.

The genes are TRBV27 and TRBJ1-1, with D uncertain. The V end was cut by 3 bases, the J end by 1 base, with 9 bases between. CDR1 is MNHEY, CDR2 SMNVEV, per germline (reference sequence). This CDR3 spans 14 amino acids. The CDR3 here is CASSLRAWNTEAFF. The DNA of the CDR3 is TGTGCCAGCAGTTTGCGGGCGTGGAACACTGAAGCTTTCTTT.

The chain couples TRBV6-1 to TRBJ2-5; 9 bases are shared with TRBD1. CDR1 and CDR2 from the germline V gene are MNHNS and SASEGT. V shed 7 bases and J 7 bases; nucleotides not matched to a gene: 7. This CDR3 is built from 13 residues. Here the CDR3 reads CASIPGQGWTQYF. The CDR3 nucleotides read TGTGCCAGCATACCGGGACAGGGCTGGACCCAGTACTTC.

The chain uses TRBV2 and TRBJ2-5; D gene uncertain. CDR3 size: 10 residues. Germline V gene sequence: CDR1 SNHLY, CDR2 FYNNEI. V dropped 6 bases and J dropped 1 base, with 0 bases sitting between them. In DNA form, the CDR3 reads TGTGCCAGCAGCCAAGAGACCCAGTACTTC. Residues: CASSQETQYF.

The CDR3 loop is CASTWRRGTNTGELFF. The CDR3 DNA is TGTGCCAGCACCTGGAGGAGAGGGACGAACACCGGGGAGCTGTTTTTT. The genes are TRBV27 and TRBJ2-2; D is perhaps TRBD2 (5 bases). The CDR3 runs to 16 residues. CDR1 and CDR2 from the germline V gene are MNHEY and SMNVEV (reference sequence). Trimming pared 7 bases from V and 0 bases from J, leaving 15 bases between.

The CDR3 loop reads CASSGATSGTYNEQFF. The CDR3 DNA follows: TGTGCCAGCAGCGGTGCGACTAGCGGGACGTACAATGAGCAGTTCTTC. The chain has TRBV7-9 and TRBJ2-1; the match to TRBD2 covers 11 bases. This CDR3 has 16 residues. J lost 4 bases, V lost 5 bases, and 7 bases had no gene match. CDR1 and CDR2 from the germline V gene are SEHNR and FQNEAQ (reference sequence).

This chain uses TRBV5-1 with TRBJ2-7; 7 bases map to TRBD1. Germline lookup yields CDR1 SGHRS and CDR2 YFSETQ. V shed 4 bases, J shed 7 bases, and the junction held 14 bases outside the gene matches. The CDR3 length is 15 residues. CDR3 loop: CASSPKTGLSSEQYF. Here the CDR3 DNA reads TGCGCCAGCAGCCCAAAGACAGGGCTAAGTAGTGAGCAGTACTTC.

The chain's CDR3 is CASSRLGGARGEQYF. Here the CDR3 DNA reads TGCGCCAGCAGCCGCCTAGGGGGGGCCCGGGGCGAGCAGTACTTC. The J gene is TRBJ2-7, the V gene TRBV4-1, with D maybe TRBD2 (7 bases). Germline-derived CDR1 and CDR2 are MGHRA and YSYEKL. The CDR3 sequence is 15 residues long. Trimming took 4 bases from V and 6 from J, leaving 19 bases between them.

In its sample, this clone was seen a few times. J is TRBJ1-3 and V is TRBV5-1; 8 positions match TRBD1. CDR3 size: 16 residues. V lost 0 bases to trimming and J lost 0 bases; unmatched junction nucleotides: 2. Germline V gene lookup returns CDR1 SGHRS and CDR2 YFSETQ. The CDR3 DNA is TGCGCCAGCAGCTTGGGCCAGGGGGCCTCTGGAAACACCATATATTTT. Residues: CASSLGQGASGNTIYF.

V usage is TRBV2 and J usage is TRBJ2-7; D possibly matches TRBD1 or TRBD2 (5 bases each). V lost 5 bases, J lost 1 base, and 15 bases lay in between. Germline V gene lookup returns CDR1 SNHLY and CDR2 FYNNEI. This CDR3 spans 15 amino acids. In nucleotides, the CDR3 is TGTGCCAGCAGTCGGGACCTTATGGGATCCTACGAGCAGTACTTC. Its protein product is CASSRDLMGSYEQYF.

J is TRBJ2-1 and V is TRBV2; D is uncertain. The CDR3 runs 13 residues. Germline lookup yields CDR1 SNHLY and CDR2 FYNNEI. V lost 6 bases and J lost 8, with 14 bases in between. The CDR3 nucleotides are TGTGCCAGCAGCGCGACTGTATACGATGAGCAGTTCTTC. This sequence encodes CASSATVYDEQFF. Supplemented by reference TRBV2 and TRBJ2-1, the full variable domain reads EPEVTQTPSHQVTQMGQEVILRCVPISNHLYFYWYRQILGQKVEFLVSFYNNEISEKSEIFDDQFSVERPDGSNFTLKIRSTKLEDSAMYFCASSATVYDEQFFGPGTRLTVL.